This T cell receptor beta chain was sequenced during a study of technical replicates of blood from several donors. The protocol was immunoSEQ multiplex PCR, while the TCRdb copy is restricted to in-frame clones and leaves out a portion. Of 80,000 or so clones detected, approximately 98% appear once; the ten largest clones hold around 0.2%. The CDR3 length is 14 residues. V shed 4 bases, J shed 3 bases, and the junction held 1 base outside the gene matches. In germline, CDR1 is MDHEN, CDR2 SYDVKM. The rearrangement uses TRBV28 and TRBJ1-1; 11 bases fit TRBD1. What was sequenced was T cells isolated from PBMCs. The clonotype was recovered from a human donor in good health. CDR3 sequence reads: CASSSGQGDTEAFF. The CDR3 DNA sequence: TGTGCCAGCAGTTCGGGACAGGGGGACACTGAAGCTTTCTTT.